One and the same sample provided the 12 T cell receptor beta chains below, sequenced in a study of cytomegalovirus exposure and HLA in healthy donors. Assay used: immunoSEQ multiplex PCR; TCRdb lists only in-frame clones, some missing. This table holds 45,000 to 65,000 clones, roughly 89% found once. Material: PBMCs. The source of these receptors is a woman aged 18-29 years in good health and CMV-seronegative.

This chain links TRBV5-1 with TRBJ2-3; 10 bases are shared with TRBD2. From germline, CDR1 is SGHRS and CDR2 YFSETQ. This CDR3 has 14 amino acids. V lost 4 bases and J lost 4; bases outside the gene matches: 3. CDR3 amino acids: CASSLGTSADTQYF. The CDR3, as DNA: TGCGCCAGCAGCCTCGGGACTAGCGCAGATACGCAGTATTTT.

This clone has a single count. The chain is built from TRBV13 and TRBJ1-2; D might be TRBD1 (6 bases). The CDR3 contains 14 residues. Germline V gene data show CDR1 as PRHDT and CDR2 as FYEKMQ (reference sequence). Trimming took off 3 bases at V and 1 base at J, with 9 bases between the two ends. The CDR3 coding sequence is TGTGCCAGCAGCTTGGGGGCGAATAACTATGGCTACACCTTC. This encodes CASSLGANNYGYTF.

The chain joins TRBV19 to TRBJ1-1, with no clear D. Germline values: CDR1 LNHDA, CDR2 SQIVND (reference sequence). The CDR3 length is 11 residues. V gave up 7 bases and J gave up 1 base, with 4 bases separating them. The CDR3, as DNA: TGTGCCAGTAAGCAGAACACTGAAGCTTTCTTT. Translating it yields CASKQNTEAFF.

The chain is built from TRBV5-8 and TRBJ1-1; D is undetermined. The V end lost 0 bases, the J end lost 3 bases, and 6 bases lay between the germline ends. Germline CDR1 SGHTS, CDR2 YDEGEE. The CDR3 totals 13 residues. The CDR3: CASSLVRYTEAFF. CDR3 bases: TGTGCCAGCAGCTTGGTGCGGTACACTGAAGCTTTCTTT. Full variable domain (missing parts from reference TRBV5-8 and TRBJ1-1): EAGVTQSPTHLIKTRGQQATLRCSPISGHTSVYWYQQALGLGLQFLLWYDEGEERNRGNFPPRFSGRQFPNYSSELNVNALELEDSALYLCASSLVRYTEAFFGQGTRLTVV.

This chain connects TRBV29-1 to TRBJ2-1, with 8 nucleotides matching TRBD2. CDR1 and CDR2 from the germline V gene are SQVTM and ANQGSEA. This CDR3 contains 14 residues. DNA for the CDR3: TGCAGGGCCGCGGGGGGAGGCAGCTACAATGAGCAGTTCTTC. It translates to CRAAGGGSYNEQFF.

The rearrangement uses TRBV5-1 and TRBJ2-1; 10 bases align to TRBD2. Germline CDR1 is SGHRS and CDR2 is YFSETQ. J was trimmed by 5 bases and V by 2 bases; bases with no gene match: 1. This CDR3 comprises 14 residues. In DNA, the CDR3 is TGCGCCAGCAGCTTACTAGCGGGAAACAATGAGCAGTTCTTC. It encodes CASSLLAGNNEQFF.

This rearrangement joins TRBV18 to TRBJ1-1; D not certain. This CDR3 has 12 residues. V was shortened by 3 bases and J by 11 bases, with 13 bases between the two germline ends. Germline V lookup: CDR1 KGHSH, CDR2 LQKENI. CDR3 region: CASSPTGSDAFF. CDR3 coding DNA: TGTGCCAGCTCACCGACGGGGTCGGATGCTTTCTTT.

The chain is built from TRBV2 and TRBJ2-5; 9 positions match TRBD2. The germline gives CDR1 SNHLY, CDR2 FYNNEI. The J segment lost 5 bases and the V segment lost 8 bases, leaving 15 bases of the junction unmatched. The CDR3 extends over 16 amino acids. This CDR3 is CASSDTGGGAGETQYF. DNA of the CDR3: TGTGCCAGCTCGGATACTGGCGGGGGGGCCGGGGAGACCCAGTACTTC. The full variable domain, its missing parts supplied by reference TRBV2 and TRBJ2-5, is EPEVTQTPSHQVTQMGQEVILRCVPISNHLYFYWYRQILGQKVEFLVSFYNNEISEKSEIFDDQFSVERPDGSNFTLKIRSTKLEDSAMYFCASSDTGGGAGETQYFGPGTRLLVL.

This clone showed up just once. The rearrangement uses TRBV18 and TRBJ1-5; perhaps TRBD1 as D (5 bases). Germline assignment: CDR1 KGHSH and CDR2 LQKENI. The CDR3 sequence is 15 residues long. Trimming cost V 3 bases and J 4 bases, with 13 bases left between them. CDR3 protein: CASSPSGGANQPQHF. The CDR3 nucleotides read TGTGCCAGCTCACCCTCGGGAGGGGCGAATCAGCCCCAGCATTTT.

DNA of the CDR3: TGTGCCAGCAGCTTGGGGGGACAGGGGAACTATGGCTACACCTTC. It specifies CASSLGGQGNYGYTF. V gene TRBV5-6 combines with J gene TRBJ1-2; TRBD1 matches at 10 bases. The CDR3 is made up of 15 amino acids. Germline V lookup: CDR1 SGHDT, CDR2 YYEEEE. Losses at the gene ends were 0 bases for V and 2 bases for J; bases not matched to a gene: 1.

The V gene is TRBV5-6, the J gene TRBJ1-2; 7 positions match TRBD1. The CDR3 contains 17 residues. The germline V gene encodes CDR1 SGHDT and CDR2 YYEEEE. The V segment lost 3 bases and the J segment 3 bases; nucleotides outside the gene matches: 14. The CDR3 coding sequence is TGTGCCAGCAGCTCAACCCTACAGGGGAAAAGTGACTATGGCTACACCTTC. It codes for CASSSTLQGKSDYGYTF.

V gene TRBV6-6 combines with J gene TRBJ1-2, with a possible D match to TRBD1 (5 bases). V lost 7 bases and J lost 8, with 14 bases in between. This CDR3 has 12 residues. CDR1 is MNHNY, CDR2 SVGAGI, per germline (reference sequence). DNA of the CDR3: TGTGCCAGCAAACCAGGGTCGGTAGGCTACACCTTC. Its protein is CASKPGSVGYTF.